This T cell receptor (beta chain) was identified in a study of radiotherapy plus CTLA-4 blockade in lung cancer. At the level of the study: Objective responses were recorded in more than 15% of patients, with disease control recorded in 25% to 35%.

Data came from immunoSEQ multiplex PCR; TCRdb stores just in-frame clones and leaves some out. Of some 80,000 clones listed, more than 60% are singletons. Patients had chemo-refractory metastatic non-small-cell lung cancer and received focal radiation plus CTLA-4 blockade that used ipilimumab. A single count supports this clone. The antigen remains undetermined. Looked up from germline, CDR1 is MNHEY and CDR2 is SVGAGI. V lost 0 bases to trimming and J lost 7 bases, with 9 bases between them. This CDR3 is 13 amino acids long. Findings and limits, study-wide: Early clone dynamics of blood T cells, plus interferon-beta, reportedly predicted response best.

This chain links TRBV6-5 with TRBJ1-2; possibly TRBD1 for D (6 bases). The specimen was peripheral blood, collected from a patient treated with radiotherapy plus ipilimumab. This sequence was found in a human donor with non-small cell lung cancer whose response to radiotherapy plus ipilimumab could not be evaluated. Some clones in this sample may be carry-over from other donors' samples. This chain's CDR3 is CASSYSLGGGYTF. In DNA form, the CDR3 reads TGTGCCAGCAGTTACTCGTTAGGGGGTGGCTACACCTTC.